Following are 30 T cell receptor beta chains from one sample sequenced in a study of blood T cell repertoires in COVID-19. Data came from immunoSEQ multiplex PCR; TCRdb stores just in-frame clones and leaves some out. The sample yields 290,000 or so clones, about nine tenths seen once. Sample: peripheral blood. Source of these receptors: a young man with active or convalescent COVID-19.

The V gene is TRBV13, the J gene TRBJ1-2; 9 nucleotides line up with TRBD1. Germline V gene data show CDR1 as PRHDT and CDR2 as FYEKMQ (reference sequence). The CDR3 totals 16 residues. Losses at the gene ends were 5 bases for V and 5 bases for J; bases not matched to a gene: 12. The chain's CDR3 is CASSAVNRGRNYGYTF. CDR3 in DNA: TGTGCCAGCAGCGCAGTTAACAGGGGGCGCAATTATGGCTACACCTTC.

This chain joins TRBV6-1 and TRBJ1-6, with 9 bases lining up with TRBD1. The CDR3 sequence is 17 residues long. The germline V gene has CDR1 MNHNS and CDR2 SASEGT. J was trimmed by 0 bases and V by 4 bases; bases with no gene match: 4. CDR3 DNA sequence: TGTGCCAGCAGTGTAGCGGACAGGGGCTCCTATAATTCACCCCTCCACTTT. It translates to CASSVADRGSYNSPLHF.

J is TRBJ2-5 and V is TRBV10-3; TRBD2 matches at 9 bases. Germline values: CDR1 ENHRY, CDR2 SYGVKD. V trimming: 0 bases; J trimming: 7 bases; junction bases outside the gene matches: 21. The CDR3 runs 20 residues. The CDR3 coding sequence is TGTGCCATCAGTGAGTCGTGGGATCTAGCGGGGCACCTTGAGAGATTGACCCAGTACTTC. It encodes CAISESWDLAGHLERLTQYF.

The chain recombines TRBV15 with TRBJ2-7; unclear D gene. This CDR3 comprises 13 residues. Trimming took off 4 bases at V and 4 bases at J, with 11 bases between the two ends. The germline V gene encodes CDR1 LNHNV and CDR2 YYDKDF (reference sequence). CDR3 nucleotide sequence: TGTGCCACCAGCACGGGTCTAAAGTACGAGCAGTACTTC. Translated: CATSTGLKYEQYF.

The V gene is TRBV9, the J gene TRBJ2-5, with 8 bases lining up with TRBD2. V shed 4 bases and J 2 bases; nucleotides not matched to a gene: 7. The germline gives CDR1 SGDLS, CDR2 YYNGEE. This CDR3 region has 15 residues. The CDR3 region has the DNA TGTGCCAGCAGCTTCGGGACTAGTGCTCAAGAGACCCAGTACTTC. As protein: CASSFGTSAQETQYF. Using reference TRBV9 and TRBJ2-5 for the parts outside the CDR3, the full variable domain is DSGVTQTPKHLITATGQRVTLRCSPRSGDLSVYWYQQSLDQGLQFLIQYYNGEERAKGNILERFSAQQFPDLHSELNLSSLELGDSALYFCASSFGTSAQETQYFGPGTRLLVL.

The CDR3 spells CASSLYDGYTF. The CDR3 DNA sequence: TGTGCCAGCAGCTTGTATGATGGCTACACCTTC. The chain joins TRBV5-6 to TRBJ1-2; unclear D gene. The germline V gene has CDR1 SGHDT and CDR2 YYEEEE. The CDR3 has 11 amino acids. The V gene lost 1 base and the J gene lost 6 bases, with 4 bases spanning the gap. The full variable domain, rest sourced from reference TRBV5-6 and TRBJ1-2, is DAGVTQSPTHLIKTRGQQVTLRCSPKSGHDTVSWYQQALGQGPQFIFQYYEEEERQRGNFPDRFSGHQFPNYSSELNVNALLLGDSALYLCASSLYDGYTFGSGTRLTVV.

CDR3 in DNA: TGTGCCAGCAGCAAAGGGGGAGGGGTCGGCTCCTACGAGCAGTACTTC. Its protein product is CASSKGGGVGSYEQYF. The chain joins TRBV21-1 to TRBJ2-7; the table's D call, TRBD2, has no DNA check behind it. TRBV21-1 is an annotated pseudogene. The CDR3 has 16 residues.

The sample holds a few counts of this clone. The chain carries TRBV7-8 and TRBJ1-5; TRBD1 matches at 8 bases. The CDR3 spans 13 residues. V dropped 5 bases and J dropped 11; count of bases not matched to a gene: 8. Per germline, CDR1 SGHVS and CDR2 FQNEAQ. The CDR3 spells CASSQTGVMTQHF. The DNA for the CDR3 is TGTGCCAGCAGCCAGACAGGGGTCATGACCCAGCATTTT.

This clone was observed many times. The chain has TRBV10-3 and TRBJ2-2; tentative D call: TRBD1 (5 bases). CDR3 length: 13 residues. Trimming took 3 bases from V and 3 from J, leaving 5 bases between them. Germline CDR1 is ENHRY and CDR2 is SYGVKD. Here the CDR3 DNA reads TGTGCCATCAGTGACAGGGACACCGGGGAGCTGTTTTTT. Protein sequence: CAISDRDTGELFF.

The chain recombines TRBV12-3 or TRBV12-4 with TRBJ2-2; TRBD2 might be the D (6 bases). Trimming shortened V by 11 bases and J by 9 bases, and 10 bases separated the two germline ends. The CDR3 is 10 amino acids. CDR3 residues: CASGVRELFF. The DNA of the CDR3 is TGTGCCTCGGGGGTGAGGGAGCTGTTTTTT.

This clone was counted once. The V call is TRBV12-3 or TRBV12-4, the J call TRBJ1-1; no definite D call. The V and J ends lost 1 base and 4 bases respectively, with 7 bases between them. This CDR3 contains 13 residues. In nucleotides, the CDR3 is TGTGCCAGCAGTTTAGGGGCCGGCACTGAAGCTTTCTTT. This gives the protein CASSLGAGTEAFF.

The chain has TRBV30 and TRBJ2-6, with a weak D call TRBD2 (7 bases). Germline loops: CDR1 GTSNPN, CDR2 SVGIG (reference sequence). This CDR3 spans 19 amino acids. V lost 5 bases to trimming and J lost 1 base, with 24 bases between them. CDR3 sequence: CAWGGGRGAKNSGANVLTF. The CDR3 DNA sequence: TGTGCCTGGGGTGGGGGTCGGGGGGCCAAAAATTCTGGGGCCAACGTCCTGACTTTC. Supplemented by reference TRBV30 and TRBJ2-6, the full variable domain reads SQTIHQWPATLVQPVGSPLSLECTVEGTSNPNLYWYRQAAGRGLQLLFYSVGIGQISSEVPQNLSASRPQDRQFILSSKKLLLSDSGFYLCAWGGGRGAKNSGANVLTFGAGSRLTVL.

Here the CDR3 DNA reads TGTGCCAGCAGCGTGGACCTAGCGGGGGGCGCAGATACGCAGTATTTT. This translates into CASSVDLAGGADTQYF. The gene calls are TRBV9 and TRBJ2-3, with 11 bases matching TRBD2. The V and J ends lost 2 bases and 4 bases, in that order; junction bases with no gene match: 6. The CDR3 has 16 residues. Germline V gene sequence: CDR1 SGDLS, CDR2 YYNGEE.

Concerning this clone itself: At the DNA level, this CDR3 is encoded by other sequences in the same sample as well. The V call is TRBV5-1, the J call TRBJ2-7; 8 nucleotides align to TRBD1. The CDR3 spans 14 residues. The V gene end was trimmed by 2 bases and the J gene end by 4 bases; junction bases not matched to a gene: 5. Germline V gene sequence: CDR1 SGHRS, CDR2 YFSETQ. CDR3 region: CASSLGQGAYEQYF. The CDR3 DNA sequence: TGCGCCAGCAGCTTAGGACAGGGAGCATACGAGCAGTACTTC.

The rearrangement joins TRBV7-9 to TRBJ1-4, with TRBD1 matching over 8 bases. The CDR3 loop spans 14 amino acids. Germline assignment: CDR1 SEHNR and CDR2 FQNEAQ (reference sequence). Germline trimming cut 5 bases from V and 7 bases from J; bases unmatched to any gene: 6. CDR3 in amino acids: CASSPRDRSEKLFF. Here the CDR3 DNA reads TGTGCCAGCAGCCCCCGGGACAGGTCTGAAAAACTGTTTTTT. The variable domain in full, with the rest retrieved from reference TRBV7-9 and TRBJ1-4, is DTGVSQNPRHKITKRGQNVTFRCDPISEHNRLYWYRQTLGQGPEFLTYFQNEAQLEKSRLLSDRFSAERPKGSFSTLEIQRTEQGDSAMYLCASSPRDRSEKLFFGSGTQLSVL.

The chain links TRBV6-5 to TRBJ1-1; unclear D gene. CDR1 is MNHEY and CDR2 is SVGAGI in the germline V gene. V was trimmed by 2 bases and J by 1 base, leaving 8 bases between them. The CDR3 length is 14 residues. The CDR3 reads CASSYLEENTEAFF. The CDR3 DNA sequence: TGTGCCAGCAGTTACCTCGAGGAGAACACTGAAGCTTTCTTT.

This clone was recorded once. This sequence joins TRBV7-6 and TRBJ2-3, with 9 positions matching TRBD2. Germline V CDR1 and CDR2: SGHVS, FNYEAQ. This CDR3 comprises 16 residues. With 1 base clipped from V and 4 bases from J, the junction kept 6 bases outside the gene matches. In nucleotides, the CDR3 is TGTGCCAGCAGCTTAGAGGCCGGCGGGAGGGCAGATACGCAGTATTTT. As protein: CASSLEAGGRADTQYF.

The chain is built from TRBV6-1 and TRBJ2-2, with a tentative D call TRBD2 (6 bases). Germline V gene sequence: CDR1 MNHNS, CDR2 SASEGT. The CDR3 extends over 17 amino acids. V lost 1 base, J lost 6 bases, and 18 bases lay in between. DNA for the CDR3: TGTGCCAGCAGTGAAGGACCCGGGGGTTTCTTCCCCGGGGAGCTGTTTTTT. Translated: CASSEGPGGFFPGELFF.

CDR3 nucleotides: TGTGCCAGCAGCTTAGGGAGCGGGAGGGGAGGCAATGAGCAGTTCTTC. It codes for CASSLGSGRGGNEQFF. The chain joins TRBV7-6 to TRBJ2-1; 10 positions match TRBD2. The CDR3 has 16 amino acids. V was pared by 1 base and J by 6 bases, with 6 bases of the junction left unmatched. The germline gives CDR1 SGHVS, CDR2 FNYEAQ.

The V and J genes are TRBV2 and TRBJ2-2; D possibly corresponds to TRBD1 (5 bases). Germline V gives CDR1 SNHLY, CDR2 FYNNEI. The V gene lost 7 bases and the J gene lost 4 bases, with 10 bases spanning the gap. This CDR3 region has 13 residues. DNA for the CDR3: TGTGCCAGCATATTTCAGGGCACCGGGGAGCTGTTTTTT. Amino acids: CASIFQGTGELFF.

The chain is built from TRBV10-3 and TRBJ2-7; D gene unclear. CDR1 is ENHRY, CDR2 SYGVKD, per germline. The CDR3 consists of 12 residues. V was clipped by 1 base and J by 1 base, with 2 bases between them. Here the CDR3 reads CAISELSYEQYF. CDR3 sequence (DNA): TGTGCCATCAGTGAGTTATCCTACGAGCAGTACTTC.

The V call is TRBV6-5, the J call TRBJ1-4; the D is unclear. The V end lost 6 bases, the J end lost 0 bases, and 11 bases lay between the germline ends. Per the germline V gene, CDR1 is MNHEY and CDR2 is SVGAGI. The CDR3 contains 15 residues. CDR3 nucleotide sequence: TGTGCCAGCAGGCAAACAGCTTCAACTAATGAAAAACTGTTTTTT. Encoded protein: CASRQTASTNEKLFF.

This rearrangement joins TRBV3-1 (or the pseudogene TRBV3-2) to TRBJ2-5; D might be TRBD1 (5 bases). CDR1 and CDR2 (germline): LGHDT, YNNKEL (reference sequence). The CDR3 length is 14 residues. Trimming stripped 0 bases from V and 2 bases from J, with 7 bases between. The CDR3 here is CASSQDQGQETQYF. The DNA of the CDR3 is TGTGCCAGCAGCCAAGATCAGGGTCAAGAGACCCAGTACTTC.

The chain recombines TRBV7-2 with TRBJ2-3; tentative D call: TRBD1 (5 bases). Germline V gene sequence: CDR1 SGHTA, CDR2 FQGNSA. This CDR3 is built from 16 residues. Trimming removed 5 bases from V and 2 bases from J, with 17 bases in between. CDR3 sequence (DNA): TGTGCCAGCAGCAAGGGGATTTCTCAACTCACAGATACGCAGTATTTT. This encodes CASSKGISQLTDTQYF. The full variable domain, completed using reference TRBV7-2 and TRBJ2-3, is GAGVSQSPSNKVTEKGKDVELRCDPISGHTALYWYRQSLGQGLEFLIYFQGNSAPDKSGLPSDRFSAERTGGSVSTLTIQRTQQEDSAVYLCASSKGISQLTDTQYFGPGTRLTVL.

The chain employs TRBV7-9 and TRBJ2-3; 7 nucleotides agree with TRBD1. V was pared by 1 base and J by 6 bases, with 7 bases of the junction left unmatched. Germline V lookup: CDR1 SEHNR, CDR2 FQNEAQ (reference sequence). This CDR3 is built from 15 residues. CDR3 protein: CASSLVGTGADTQYF. The CDR3 DNA reads as TGTGCCAGCAGCTTAGTAGGCACAGGGGCGGATACGCAGTATTTT. The variable domain in full, completed from reference TRBV7-9 and TRBJ2-3, reads DTGVSQNPRHKITKRGQNVTFRCDPISEHNRLYWYRQTLGQGPEFLTYFQNEAQLEKSRLLSDRFSAERPKGSFSTLEIQRTEQGDSAMYLCASSLVGTGADTQYFGPGTRLTVL.

CDR3 loop: CASRGDSQALNYGYTF. CDR3 bases: TGTGCCAGCAGAGGGGACAGCCAGGCCCTTAACTATGGCTACACCTTC. This chain connects TRBV27 to TRBJ1-2, with 7 bases that match TRBD1. Germline lookup yields CDR1 MNHEY and CDR2 SMNVEV (reference sequence). The CDR3 covers 16 residues. V lost 6 bases to trimming and J lost 1 base; unmatched junction nucleotides: 11.

J is TRBJ2-5 and V is TRBV5-4; tentative D call: TRBD1 (6 bases). Trimming left V 4 bases short and J 1 base short, with 8 bases between. The CDR3 consists of 13 residues. CDR1 is SGHNT and CDR2 is YYREEE in the germline V gene (reference sequence). The CDR3 DNA follows: TGTGCCAGCAGCGAGGGGGTCCAAGAGACCCAGTACTTC. Its protein is CASSEGVQETQYF. Full variable domain (remainder filled in from reference TRBV5-4 and TRBJ2-5): ETGVTQSPTHLIKTRGQQVTLRCSSQSGHNTVSWYQQALGQGPQFIFQYYREEENGRGNFPPRFSGLQFPNYSSELNVNALELDDSALYLCASSEGVQETQYFGPGTRLLVL.

The rearrangement links TRBV27 to TRBJ2-1; D not certain. The germline V gene has CDR1 MNHEY and CDR2 SMNVEV (reference sequence). Trimming removed 3 bases at V and 4 bases at J, with 7 bases between. The CDR3 contains 13 residues. The DNA of the CDR3 is TGTGCCAGCAGTTTTTCGAGATACAATGAGCAGTTCTTC. Its translation is CASSFSRYNEQFF.

The V and J genes are TRBV5-1 and TRBJ1-5; D is ambiguous. V dropped 4 bases and J dropped 0 bases, with 11 bases sitting between them. This CDR3 has 15 residues. Germline V gene lookup returns CDR1 SGHRS and CDR2 YFSETQ. For the CDR3, the DNA is TGCGCCAGCAGCCAGGAGGACGGTAGCAATCAGCCCCAGCATTTT. This codes for CASSQEDGSNQPQHF.

The CDR3 loop is CASSLAAAAASTDTQYF. The CDR3 DNA sequence: TGCGCCAGCAGCTTGGCCGCGGCAGCGGCTAGCACAGATACGCAGTATTTT. The J gene is TRBJ2-3, the V gene TRBV5-1; TRBD2 might be the D (5 bases). In germline, CDR1 is SGHRS, CDR2 YFSETQ. Between the trimmed V and J ends, which lost 0 bases and 0 bases, there was a span of 14 bases. There are 17 residues in the CDR3.